This TCR beta chain was documented in a study of blood T cell repertoires in COVID-19. Study in general: COVID-19 samples collected from the United States, Italy and Spain covered acute and convalescent phases. Sample material is recorded as cDNA or gDNA derived from T cells, B-cell-depleted T cells, or PBMCs.

Participants reported their clinical history, and cohort assignment relied on those reports. CDR3 length: 14 amino acids. The ends lost 3 bases at V and 3 bases at J; junction bases unmatched: 2. Looked up from germline, CDR1 is SGHAT and CDR2 is FQNNGV. Authors' analysis steps: By means of reference gene primer amplification, nucleated cell counts were estimated. The table came from immunoSEQ multiplex PCR; TCRdb's copy has only in-frame clones and leaves some out. V and J calls and clone size are as listed in that table; D and trimming were resolved from the DNA. The sample shows more than 250,000 clones, over 75% of them seen only once. Points on this clone: Other DNA variants within this sample encode the same CDR3.

Material: PBMCs or T cells enriched from blood (not recorded which). The source is a man younger than 40 who had recovered from COVID-19. This chain joins TRBV11-2 and TRBJ1-1, with 9 positions matching TRBD1. Here the CDR3 DNA reads TGTGCCAGCAGCTTGGGACAGGGCTACACTGAAGCTTTCTTT. This codes for CASSLGQGYTEAFF.